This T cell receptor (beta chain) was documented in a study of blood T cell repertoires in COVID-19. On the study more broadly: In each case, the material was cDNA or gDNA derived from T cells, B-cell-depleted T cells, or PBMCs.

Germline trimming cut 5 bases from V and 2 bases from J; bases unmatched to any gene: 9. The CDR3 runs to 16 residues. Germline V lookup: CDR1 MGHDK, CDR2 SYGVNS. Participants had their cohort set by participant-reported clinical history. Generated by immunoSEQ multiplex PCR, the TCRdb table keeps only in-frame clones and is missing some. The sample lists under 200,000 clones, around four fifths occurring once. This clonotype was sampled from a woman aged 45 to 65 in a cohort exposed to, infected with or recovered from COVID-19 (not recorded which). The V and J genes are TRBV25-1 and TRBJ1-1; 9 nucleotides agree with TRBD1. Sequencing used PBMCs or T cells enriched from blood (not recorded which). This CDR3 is CASSKSLGQGNTEAFF. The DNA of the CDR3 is TGTGCCAGCAGTAAAAGTTTGGGACAGGGAAACACTGAAGCTTTCTTT.